Described below is a single TCR beta chain sequence and its context. The antigen is undetermined. This sample is part of a study of CD8 T cells in Susac syndrome. Study-level results: It was acknowledged in the study that the number of individuals who were included in its TCR sequencing and HLA analysis was relatively small.

Sequencing of TCR beta, carried out with a high-throughput approach, was applied to CD8+ and CD4+ T cells from the blood. Bulk CD8+ and CD4+ cells came from magnetic negative isolation; CD8+ TEMRA by FACS. When the RNA was reverse transcribed, random hexamers were used with an input of about 0.45 to 1 ug. TCRdb called the immunoSEQ multiplex PCR reads again in MiXCR, with one record for every CDR3 protein. This table has 350,000 to 550,000 distinct CDR3 sequences, around 85% appearing once. Sequencing input: CD8+ T cells from PBMCs. The receptor's source is a human donor with multiple sclerosis.

The CDR3 DNA follows: TGTGCCAGCAGTACGGGGTGGGGGAGCAATCAGCCCCAGCATTTT. It specifies CASSTGWGSNQPQHF. The rearrangement joins TRBV6-5 to TRBJ1-5; D perhaps matches TRBD1 (5 bases). The CDR3 has 15 residues. CDR1 is MNHEY and CDR2 is SVGAGI in the germline V gene. Trimming removed 5 bases at V and 1 base at J, with 12 bases between.